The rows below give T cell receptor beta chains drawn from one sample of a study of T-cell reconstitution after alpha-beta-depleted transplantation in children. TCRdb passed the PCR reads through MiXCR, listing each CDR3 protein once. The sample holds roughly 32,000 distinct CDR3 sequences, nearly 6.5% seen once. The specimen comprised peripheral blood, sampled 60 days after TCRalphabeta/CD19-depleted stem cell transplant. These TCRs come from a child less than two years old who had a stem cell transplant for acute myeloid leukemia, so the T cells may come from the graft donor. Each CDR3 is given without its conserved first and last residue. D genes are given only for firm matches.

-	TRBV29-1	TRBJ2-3	SVGSGRDTQY
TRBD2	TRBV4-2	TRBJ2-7	ASSPRLAVNSYEQY
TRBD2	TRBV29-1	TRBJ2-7	SARAGGNHEQY
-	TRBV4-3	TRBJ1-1	ASSQYPGVEAF
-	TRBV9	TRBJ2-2	ASSVDQRTPTGELF
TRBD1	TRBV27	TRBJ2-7	ASSLGDSTYEQY
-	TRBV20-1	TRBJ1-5	SARGGAGSNQPQH
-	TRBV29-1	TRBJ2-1	SVAFRGSGDEQF
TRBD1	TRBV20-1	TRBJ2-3	SAVRTGDTQY
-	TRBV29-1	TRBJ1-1	SVVSGSRANTEAF
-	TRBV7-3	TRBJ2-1	ASSLDVSDEQF
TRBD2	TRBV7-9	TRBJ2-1	AGLTSGRVNEQF
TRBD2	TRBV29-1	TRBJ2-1	SVAGLAGGSPYNEQF
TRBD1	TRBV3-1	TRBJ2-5	ASSQDLTGGYQETQY